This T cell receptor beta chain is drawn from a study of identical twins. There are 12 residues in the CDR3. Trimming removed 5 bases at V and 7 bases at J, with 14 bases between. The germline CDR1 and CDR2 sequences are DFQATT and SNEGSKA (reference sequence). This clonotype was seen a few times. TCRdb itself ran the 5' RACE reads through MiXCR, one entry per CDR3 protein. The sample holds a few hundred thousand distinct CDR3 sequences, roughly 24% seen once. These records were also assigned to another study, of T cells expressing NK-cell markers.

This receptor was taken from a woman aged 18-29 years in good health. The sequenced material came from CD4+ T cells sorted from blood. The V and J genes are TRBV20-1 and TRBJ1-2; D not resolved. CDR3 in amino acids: CSAVPVTAGYTF. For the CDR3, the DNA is TGCAGTGCTGTTCCCGTGACTGCTGGCTACACCTTC.